Listed here is a single T cell receptor beta chain. No antigen is known for it. These data come from a study of siplizumab effects on memory and regulatory T cells. Findings and limits, study-wide: Memory cells seemed less diverse than naive T cells, which seemed major alloresponse contributors. The study did not confirm that proliferating Tregs from siplizumab cultures were suppressive. The authors mapped only a minor fraction of alloreactive clones to unstimulated subsets.

Germline CDR1 and CDR2: SEHNR and FQNEAQ (reference sequence). V was pared by 6 bases and J by 2 bases, with 5 bases of the junction left unmatched. This CDR3 region has 16 residues. The study assayed around 92,000 TCR templates per sample. The data were produced by immunoSEQ multiplex PCR, yet TCRdb's version contains in-frame clones alone and is incomplete. The sample shows about 87,000 clones, 87% of them seen only once. The genes are TRBV7-9 and TRBJ2-3; 13 nucleotides align to TRBD2. This TCR was recovered from a human donor in good health. Sequenced material: Tregs sorted from blood. In nucleotides, the CDR3 is TGTGCCAGCAGTTGGACTAGCGGGGGTGTCACAGATACGCAGTATTTT. Amino acids: CASSWTSGGVTDTQYF.